This passage covers 27 T cell receptor beta chains from one sample sequenced in a study of T cells in Graves' hyperthyroidism and ophthalmopathy. The source material, RNA transcripts, was used to amplify TCR beta CDR3 regions. HTBI primers were employed in a first-round RT-PCR of the TCR CDR3. TCRdb analysed the multiplex PCR reads with MiXCR anew, one entry per CDR3 protein. The sample gives under 650,000 distinct CDR3 sequences, around 15% of which show up once; around 3.9% is in the top ten. The sequencing sample was made of blood. Receptors originate from a woman aged 30 to 39 with Graves' hyperthyroidism.

This clonotype occurred many times. V and J are TRBV5-1 and TRBJ2-7; D is perhaps TRBD1 or TRBD2 (6 bases each). This CDR3 contains 15 residues. From germline, CDR1 is SGHRS and CDR2 YFSETQ. V was pared by 0 bases and J by 7 bases, with 17 bases between. The CDR3 loop is CASSLGGAGPKEQYF. In nucleotides, the CDR3 is TGCGCCAGCAGCTTGGGGGGGGCGGGGCCCAAGGAGCAGTACTTC.

In this sample, this clonotype turned up many times. The chain combines TRBV6-2 or TRBV6-3 with TRBJ2-1, with 15 positions matching TRBD2. The germline gives CDR1 MNHEY, CDR2 SVGEGT. The CDR3 covers 15 residues. J lost 6 bases, V lost 6 bases, and 3 bases had no gene match. DNA of the CDR3: TGTGCCAGCAGCCGGACTAGCGGGAGGGTCAATGAGCAGTTCTTC. As protein: CASSRTSGRVNEQFF.

This clonotype occurred many times. The chain couples TRBV20-1 to TRBJ2-1; no definite D call. Germline V gene lookup returns CDR1 DFQATT and CDR2 SNEGSKA (reference sequence). Trimming took off 5 bases at V and 4 bases at J, with 6 bases between the two ends. This CDR3 is built from 11 residues. The CDR3 protein is CSAPKYNEQFF. The CDR3, as DNA: TGCAGTGCTCCTAAATACAATGAGCAGTTCTTC.

Regarding this clonotype: This clone may be a read error of a much larger clone one base away. V gene TRBV20-1 combines with J gene TRBJ2-2; 11 nucleotides align to TRBD2. Germline V gives CDR1 DFQATT, CDR2 SNEGSKA (reference sequence). The CDR3 has 16 amino acids. The CDR3 here is CSARTTSGNYPGELLF. The CDR3 nucleotides are TGCAGTGCTAGGACGACTAGCGGGAACTATCCCGGGGAGCTGCTTTTT.

This clonotype was recorded many times. The chain links TRBV11-3 to TRBJ2-7, with TRBD2 identical over 7 bases. J gave up 1 base and V 4 bases, and 7 bases lay outside the gene matches. CDR1 and CDR2 from the germline V gene are SGHNT and YENEEA. CDR3 length: 15 amino acids. CDR3 protein: CASSSRGLESYEQYF. The CDR3 DNA reads TGTGCCAGCAGCTCGCGCGGACTAGAATCCTACGAGCAGTACTTC.

This clonotype was observed many times. V usage is TRBV12-3 or TRBV12-4 and J usage is TRBJ2-3; D is possibly TRBD1 or TRBD2 (7 bases each). CDR3 size: 13 residues. Trimming removed 7 bases from V and 6 bases from J, with 14 bases in between. CDR3 DNA sequence: TGTGCCAGCACCCCAGGGGGGGGCGATACGCAGTATTTT. Encoded protein: CASTPGGGDTQYF.

This clonotype was detected ten times or more. The genes are TRBV11-1 and TRBJ2-5; 10 nucleotides align to TRBD2. CDR1 is SGHAT, CDR2 FQDESV, per germline (reference sequence). The CDR3 has 15 residues. The V gene end was trimmed by 5 bases and the J gene end by 6 bases; junction bases not matched to a gene: 9. DNA for the CDR3: TGTGCCAGCAGCCTAGGGGCTAGCGGGAGACAGACCCAGTACTTC. Translation: CASSLGASGRQTQYF.

At least ten counts were recorded for this clonotype. In DNA, the CDR3 is TGTGCCAGCCGCAGAAAAGAGACCCAGTACTTC. This encodes CASRRKETQYF. This rearrangement joins TRBV27 to TRBJ2-5; no definite D call. The germline gives CDR1 MNHEY, CDR2 SMNVEV (reference sequence). The V end was cut by 8 bases, the J end by 3 bases, with 7 bases between. The CDR3 spans 11 residues.

This clonotype was counted a few times. This sequence joins TRBV20-1 and TRBJ2-3; 7 positions match TRBD2. This CDR3 has 14 amino acids. With 6 bases clipped from V and 6 bases from J, the junction kept 12 bases outside the gene matches. Germline lookup yields CDR1 DFQATT and CDR2 SNEGSKA (reference sequence). Here the CDR3 reads CSAPRDYSLDTQYF. CDR3 nucleotides: TGCAGTGCCCCCCGGGACTACAGCCTCGATACGCAGTATTTT.

V usage is TRBV27 and J usage is TRBJ2-6; 7 bases map to TRBD1. This CDR3 region has 17 residues. CDR1 and CDR2 from the germline V gene are MNHEY and SMNVEV (reference sequence). V dropped 2 bases and J dropped 4; count of bases not matched to a gene: 8. The CDR3 sequence is CASSLGTAAKGANVLTF. The CDR3 DNA reads as TGTGCCAGCAGTTTAGGGACAGCAGCAAAAGGGGCCAACGTCCTGACTTTC.

This clonotype has a count of ten or more. V is TRBV28 and J is TRBJ1-1; maybe TRBD1 (5 bases). This CDR3 is built from 18 residues. CDR1 is MDHEN and CDR2 is SYDVKM in the germline V gene. The V end was cut by 5 bases, the J end by 1 base, with 23 bases between. CDR3 bases: TGTGCCAGCAGTGCCCAGGGTGTGGGTTCTATTGGGAACACTGAAGCTTTCTTT. Translation gives CASSAQGVGSIGNTEAFF.

There are a few counts of this clonotype. The V gene is TRBV11-1, the J gene TRBJ2-1; D is undetermined. CDR3 size: 14 residues. Germline V CDR1 and CDR2: SGHAT, FQDESV (reference sequence). The germline V and J ends were trimmed by 7 bases and 0 bases, with 10 bases remaining between them. Here the CDR3 reads CASNDPRSYNEQFF. For the CDR3, the DNA is TGTGCCAGCAACGACCCGCGCTCCTACAATGAGCAGTTCTTC.

The chain employs TRBV6-1 and TRBJ2-1, with D maybe TRBD2 (6 bases). V was clipped by 5 bases and J by 6 bases, with 14 bases between them. This CDR3 comprises 14 residues. Germline lookup yields CDR1 MNHNS and CDR2 SASEGT. CDR3 residues: CASSYRGGSNEQFF. The DNA for the CDR3 is TGTGCCAGCAGTTACCGTGGGGGGAGCAATGAGCAGTTCTTC.

This clonotype was observed many times. The genes are TRBV7-9 and TRBJ2-1, with D possibly matching TRBD2 (7 bases). CDR1 and CDR2 from the germline V gene are SEHNR and FQNEAQ (reference sequence). The CDR3 totals 15 residues. With 0 bases removed from V and 7 bases from J, the gap between germline ends came to 13 bases. CDR3 loop: CASSLAGGGINEQFF. DNA for the CDR3: TGTGCCAGCAGCTTAGCGGGAGGGGGAATAAATGAGCAGTTCTTC.

The chain employs TRBV14 and TRBJ1-1, with D uncertain. Germline CDR1 reads SGHDN; CDR2 reads FVKESK. With 3 bases removed from V and 1 base from J, the gap between germline ends came to 9 bases. The length of the CDR3 is 14 residues. The CDR3 spells CASSQKSENTEAFF. The CDR3 DNA sequence: TGTGCCAGCAGCCAGAAAAGCGAGAACACTGAAGCTTTCTTT.

In regard to this clonotype: Its ends do not fully match the called genes, so a read error is possible. The chain carries TRBV29-1 and TRBJ1-2, with 8 bases fitting TRBD1. CDR1 SQVTM and CDR2 ANQGSEA come from the germline V gene. CDR3 length: 14 amino acids. In DNA, the CDR3 is TGCAGCGTCGAAGGGGTGGACAGGGATTATGGCTACACCTTC. Its protein product is CSVEGVDRDYGYTF.

This clonotype was detected a few times. CDR3 nucleotide sequence: TGTGCCAGCACTAGCGGGAGGCGCACCGGGGAGCTGTTTTTT. Protein: CASTSGRRTGELFF. The rearrangement links TRBV27 to TRBJ2-2; 11 bases line up with TRBD2. V lost 7 bases, J lost 4 bases, and 2 bases stayed unmatched. The CDR3 consists of 14 residues. Per germline, CDR1 MNHEY and CDR2 SMNVEV (reference sequence).

This clonotype appeared many times. The chain uses TRBV28 and TRBJ2-7; 9 bases map to TRBD2. The germline gives CDR1 MDHEN, CDR2 SYDVKM. This CDR3 comprises 15 residues. The V segment lost 6 bases and the J segment 1 base; nucleotides outside the gene matches: 7. The CDR3 nucleotides read TGTGCCAGCAGCATTACTAGCGGGTTTTCCTACGAGCAGTACTTC. Protein: CASSITSGFSYEQYF.

This chain uses TRBV7-3 with TRBJ2-3; no reliable D call. The V gene lost 6 bases and the J gene lost 6 bases, with 10 bases spanning the gap. Germline V gene lookup returns CDR1 SGHTA and CDR2 FQGTGA. The CDR3 consists of 12 residues. The CDR3 DNA sequence: TGTGCCAGCAGTCAGACCCGGGATACGCAGTATTTT. The encoded protein is CASSQTRDTQYF.

There are a few counts of this clonotype. The chain employs TRBV5-8 and TRBJ2-1, with D hard to call. The V end was cut by 4 bases, the J end by 8 bases, with 10 bases between. This CDR3 comprises 12 residues. Per germline, CDR1 SGHTS and CDR2 YDEGEE. CDR3: CASSHRRDEQFF. CDR3 DNA: TGTGCCAGCAGCCATAGAAGGGATGAGCAGTTCTTC. The full variable domain, rest sourced from reference TRBV5-8 and TRBJ2-1, is EAGVTQSPTHLIKTRGQQATLRCSPISGHTSVYWYQQALGLGLQFLLWYDEGEERNRGNFPPRFSGRQFPNYSSELNVNALELEDSALYLCASSHRRDEQFFGPGTRLTVL.

This clonotype was counted ten times or more. The genes are TRBV6-1 and TRBJ2-2; D not certain. Trimming took 3 bases from V and 2 from J, leaving 7 bases between them. CDR1 and CDR2 from the germline V gene are MNHNS and SASEGT. This CDR3 contains 14 residues. CDR3 protein: CASSEQVNTGELFF. The CDR3 DNA reads as TGTGCCAGCAGTGAGCAGGTTAACACCGGGGAGCTGTTTTTT.

V is TRBV7-3 and J is TRBJ2-2; tentatively, D is TRBD1 (5 bases). Germline assignment: CDR1 SGHTA and CDR2 FQGTGA. Trimming removed 3 bases at V and 3 bases at J, with 14 bases between. This CDR3 is 16 amino acids long. The CDR3 coding sequence is TGTGCCAGCAGCTTTACTGGGGCCAGATACACCGGGGAGCTGTTTTTT. Translating gives CASSFTGARYTGELFF. The full variable domain, completed using reference TRBV7-3 and TRBJ2-2, is GAGVSQTPSNKVTEKGKYVELRCDPISGHTALYWYRQSLGQGPEFLIYFQGTGAADDSGLPNDRFFAVRPEGSVSTLKIQRTERGDSAVYLCASSFTGARYTGELFFGEGSRLTVL.

This clonotype appeared many times. The chain recombines TRBV7-3 with TRBJ2-3; D not resolved. Trimming took off 5 bases at V and 6 bases at J, with 12 bases between the two ends. The CDR3 runs 13 residues. Germline assignment: CDR1 SGHTA and CDR2 FQGTGA. The CDR3 DNA reads as TGTGCCAGCAGCGATAGGAGCAGGGATACGCAGTATTTT. Translated: CASSDRSRDTQYF.

This clonotype came up a few times. V usage is TRBV10-2 and J usage is TRBJ2-1, with unresolved D. V lost 9 bases and J lost 0, with 9 bases in between. Germline lookup yields CDR1 WSHSY and CDR2 SAAADI. The CDR3 runs to 13 residues. This CDR3 is CASTTVSYNEQFF. In DNA, the CDR3 is TGCGCCAGTACGACTGTCTCCTACAATGAGCAGTTCTTC.

In its sample, this clonotype was seen many times. The J gene is TRBJ2-5, the V gene TRBV30; no clear D gene. CDR1 and CDR2 from the germline V gene are GTSNPN and SVGIG (reference sequence). CDR3 length: 13 residues. V lost 0 bases, J lost 4 bases, and 9 bases lay in between. DNA of the CDR3: TGTGCCTGGAGTGTAGTAACGGGAGAGACCCAGTACTTC. Its translation is CAWSVVTGETQYF.

This clonotype turned up a few times. This rearrangement joins TRBV10-3 to TRBJ2-2; the D gene could be TRBD1 or TRBD2 (5 bases each). There are 14 residues in the CDR3. Per germline, CDR1 ENHRY and CDR2 SYGVKD. The ends were cut back, 8 bases at V and 4 bases at J, with 14 bases in the middle. The CDR3 DNA reads TGTGCCATCTCTCCCCAGGGACCCACCGGGGAGCTGTTTTTT. Translation gives CAISPQGPTGELFF.

This sequence joins TRBV28 and TRBJ1-6, with D possibly being TRBD1 (6 bases). CDR1 is MDHEN, CDR2 SYDVKM, per germline. V shed 8 bases and J shed 14 bases, with 13 bases lying between them. The CDR3 runs 11 residues. Written as DNA, the CDR3 is TGTGCCAGCTCGGGGGCTGTGGCCCTCCACTTT. This translates into CASSGAVALHF.